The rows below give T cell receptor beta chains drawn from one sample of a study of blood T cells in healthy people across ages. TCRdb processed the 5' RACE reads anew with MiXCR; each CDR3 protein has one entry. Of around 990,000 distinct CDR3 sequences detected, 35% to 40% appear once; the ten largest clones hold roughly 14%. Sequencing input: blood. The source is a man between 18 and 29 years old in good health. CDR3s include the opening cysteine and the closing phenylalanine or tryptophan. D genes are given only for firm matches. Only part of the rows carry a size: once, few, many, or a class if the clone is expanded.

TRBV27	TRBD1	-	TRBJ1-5	CASRETGREGNQPQHF	TGTGCCAGCAGAGAGACAGGGAGAGAGGGCAATCAGCCCCAGCATTTT
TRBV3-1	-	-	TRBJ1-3	CASSQAEQGNTIYF	TGTGCCAGCAGCCAAGCGGAACAGGGAAACACCATATATTTT
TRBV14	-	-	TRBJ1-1	CASSKEANTEAFF	TGTGCCAGCAGCAAAGAGGCGAACACTGAAGCTTTCTTT
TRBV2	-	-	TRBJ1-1	CASSGKTEAFF	TGTGCCAGCAGTGGCAAGACTGAAGCTTTCTTT
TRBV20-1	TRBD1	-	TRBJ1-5	CSATIGQGGRPQHF	TGCAGTGCTACTATCGGACAGGGGGGCAGGCCCCAGCATTTT
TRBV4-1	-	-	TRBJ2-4	CASSQDWGRGRSNIQYF	TGCGCCAGCAGCCAAGATTGGGGCCGGGGGCGATCGAACATTCAGTACTTC
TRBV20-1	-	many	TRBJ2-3	CSARVVTDTQYF	TGCAGTGCCAGGGTCGTAACAGATACGCAGTATTTT
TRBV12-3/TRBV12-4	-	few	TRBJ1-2	CASSLGRGLDGYTF	TGTGCCAGCAGTTTGGGCAGGGGCCTTGATGGCTACACCTTC
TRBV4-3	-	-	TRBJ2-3	CASSQEGQIRTQYF	TGCGCCAGCAGCCAAGAGGGCCAGATCCGTACGCAGTATTTT
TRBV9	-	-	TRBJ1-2	CASSVARGGYTF	TGTGCCAGCAGCGTAGCTAGGGGCGGCTACACCTTC
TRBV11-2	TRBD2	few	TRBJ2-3	CASSFFRTSSSTDTQYF	TGTGCCAGCAGCTTTTTCCGGACTAGCAGTAGCACAGATACGCAGTATTTT
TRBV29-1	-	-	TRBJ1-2	CSVEDPGNGDTF	TGCAGCGTTGAAGATCCAGGGAATGGCGACACCTTC
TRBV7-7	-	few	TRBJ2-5	CASSLGLGPQETQYF	TGTGCTAGCAGCTTAGGGCTCGGGCCGCAAGAGACCCAGTACTTC
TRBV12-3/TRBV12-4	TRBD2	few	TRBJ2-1	CASSPGLAGGPWEQFF	TGTGCCAGCAGTCCCGGACTAGCGGGGGGGCCATGGGAGCAGTTCTTC
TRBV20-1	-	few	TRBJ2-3	CSASEAGGEDTQYF	TGCAGTGCTAGCGAAGCAGGTGGGGAAGATACGCAGTATTTT
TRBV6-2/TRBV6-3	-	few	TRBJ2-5	CASSFGRLETQYF	TGTGCCAGCAGTTTTGGCCGCCTGGAGACCCAGTACTTC
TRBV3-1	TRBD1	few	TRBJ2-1	CASRRTGANEQFF	TGTGCCAGCCGTAGGACAGGGGCCAATGAGCAGTTCTTC
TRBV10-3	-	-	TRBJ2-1	CAINQSPSYNEQFF	TGTGCCATCAATCAATCGCCTTCCTACAATGAGCAGTTCTTC
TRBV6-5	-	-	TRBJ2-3	CASSYSSSNADTQYF	TGTGCCAGCAGTTACTCCTCGTCTAACGCAGATACGCAGTATTTT
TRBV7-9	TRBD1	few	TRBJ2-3	CASRPTGVTDTQYF	TGTGCCAGCAGACCGACAGGGGTTACAGATACGCAGTATTTT
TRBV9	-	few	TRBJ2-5	CASSADFRTQYF	TGTGCCAGCAGCGCCGATTTCCGGACCCAGTACTTC
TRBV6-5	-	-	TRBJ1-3	CASSRVLSSSGNTIYF	TGTGCCAGCAGCAGGGTCCTATCCAGCTCTGGAAACACCATATATTTT
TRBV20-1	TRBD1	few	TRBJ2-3	CSRPGQGTDTQYF	TGCAGTCGGCCGGGACAGGGCACAGATACGCAGTATTTT
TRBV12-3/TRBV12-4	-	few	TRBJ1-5	CASSFNPPDQPQHF	TGTGCCAGCAGTTTCAACCCACCAGATCAGCCCCAGCATTTT
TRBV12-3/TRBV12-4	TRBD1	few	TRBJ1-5	CASRPDRGRFQPQHF	TGTGCCAGCAGACCGGACAGGGGGCGTTTTCAGCCCCAGCATTTT
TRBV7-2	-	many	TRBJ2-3	CASSLAGGRDTQYF	TGTGCCAGCAGCTTAGCGGGGGGAAGAGACACGCAGTATTTT
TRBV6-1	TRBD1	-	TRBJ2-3	CASSDNRGITDTQYF	TGTGCCAGCAGTGACAACAGGGGGATCACAGATACGCAGTATTTT
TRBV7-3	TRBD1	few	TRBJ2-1	CASNRGTINEQFF	TGTGCCAGCAACAGGGGAACAATTAATGAGCAGTTCTTC
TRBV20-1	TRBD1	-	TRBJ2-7	CSAQGATRDSEQYF	TGCAGTGCCCAGGGGGCGACTAGGGATAGCGAGCAGTACTTC
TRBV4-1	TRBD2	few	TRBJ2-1	CASSQGATSGSYNEQFF	TGCGCCAGCAGCCAAGGAGCAACTAGCGGCTCCTACAATGAGCAGTTCTTC
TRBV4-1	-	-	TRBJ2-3	CASSQETGISTDTQYF	TGCGCCAGCAGCCAAGAAACAGGGATCAGCACAGATACGCAGTATTTT
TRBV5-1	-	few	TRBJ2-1	CASSLNLGASYNEQFF	TGCGCCAGCAGCTTGAATTTAGGGGCATCCTACAATGAGCAGTTCTTC
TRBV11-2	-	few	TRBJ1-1	CASSPSLKGEAFF	TGTGCCAGCAGCCCTTCGTTGAAGGGTGAAGCTTTCTTT
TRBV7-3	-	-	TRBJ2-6	CASSSVNNVLTF	TGTGCCAGCTCATCCGTAAACAACGTCCTGACTTTC
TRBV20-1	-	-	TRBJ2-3	CRCQGSGTDTQYF	TGCCGCTGTCAGGGAAGTGGCACAGATACGCAGTATTTT
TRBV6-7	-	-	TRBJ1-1	CASSYPLLTGNTEAFF	TGTGCCAGCAGTTACCCTCTTCTGACGGGGAACACTGAAGCTTTCTTT
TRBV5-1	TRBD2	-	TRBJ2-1	CASSYLAGSSNEQFF	TGCGCCAGCAGCTACCTAGCGGGGTCTTCTAATGAGCAGTTCTTC
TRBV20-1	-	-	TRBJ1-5	CSARDLGRRNQPQHF	TGCAGTGCTAGAGATTTGGGCAGGCGCAATCAGCCCCAGCATTTT
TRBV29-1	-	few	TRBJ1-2	CSAEGRNSGYTF	TGCAGCGCCGAGGGACGGAATAGCGGCTACACCTTC
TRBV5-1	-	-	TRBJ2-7	CASSVSSNSGEQYF	TGCGCCAGCAGCGTATCTAGCAACTCTGGGGAGCAGTACTTC
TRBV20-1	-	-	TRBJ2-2	CSASLTGSPGELFF	TGCAGTGCTAGTCTGACAGGCTCCCCCGGGGAGCTGTTTTTT
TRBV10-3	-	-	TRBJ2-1	CAISDPGAGSYNEQFF	TGTGCCATCAGTGACCCAGGCGCGGGCTCCTACAATGAGCAGTTCTTC
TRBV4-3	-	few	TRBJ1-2	CASSQDPSVGTYNYGYTF	TGCGCCAGCAGCCAAGATCCATCGGTAGGGACCTACAACTATGGCTACACCTTC
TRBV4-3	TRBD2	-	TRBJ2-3	CASSQVSGRGTDTQYF	TGCGCCAGCAGCCAAGTTTCAGGGCGGGGGACAGATACGCAGTATTTT
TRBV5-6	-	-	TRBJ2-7	CASSLEGWAKDEQYF	TGTGCCAGCAGCTTGGAGGGATGGGCTAAGGATGAGCAGTACTTC
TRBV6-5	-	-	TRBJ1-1	CASSYDHTEAFF	TGTGCCAGCAGTTACGACCACACTGAAGCTTTCTTT
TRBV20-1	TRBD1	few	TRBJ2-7	CSAETGFSNMYEQYF	TGCAGTGCTGAGACAGGGTTTAGTAATATGTACGAGCAGTACTTC
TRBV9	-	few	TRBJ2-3	CASSVPDRDTQYF	TGTGCCAGCAGCGTACCCGATAGAGATACGCAGTATTTT
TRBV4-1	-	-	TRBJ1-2	CASSQGQFNYGYTF	TGCGCCAGCAGCCAAGGACAGTTCAACTATGGCTACACCTTC
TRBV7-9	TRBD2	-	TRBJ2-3	CASSLGTSAYTDTQYF	TGTGCCAGCAGCCTAGGGACTAGCGCGTATACAGATACGCAGTATTTT
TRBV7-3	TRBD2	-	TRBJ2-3	CASMIPGGDTQYF	TGTGCCAGCATGATACCGGGAGGGGATACGCAGTATTTT
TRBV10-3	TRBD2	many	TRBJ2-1	CAISSTGTSAYNEQFF	TGTGCCATCAGCTCCACCGGGACTAGCGCCTACAATGAGCAGTTCTTC
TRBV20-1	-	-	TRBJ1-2	CSARDQLGPDGDTF	TGCAGTGCTAGAGATCAATTAGGCCCGGACGGAGACACCTTC
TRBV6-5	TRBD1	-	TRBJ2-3	CASSYSLGQGAADTQYF	TGTGCCAGCAGTTACTCCCTCGGACAGGGAGCCGCGGATACGCAGTATTTT